The rows below give T cell receptor beta chains drawn from one sample of a study of T cell repertoires in cytomegalovirus infection. MiXCR was run by TCRdb on the reads, yielding one entry per CDR3 protein. In the table there are approximately 100,000 distinct CDR3 sequences, about 30% of which are singletons. No antigens are known for them. The specimen comprised CD8+ T cells from cultured PBMCs, sampled from culture after CMV antigen stimulation. All receptors derive from a human donor in good health (CMV status not recorded). Some clones in this sample may be carry-over from other donors' samples. Both conserved end residues are part of each CDR3. A D gene is named only where the DNA matches it firmly. Rows may omit the clone size; those that give it use once, few, many or a size class.

CDR3 DNA: TGTGCCAGCAGTTACAACTTCCTTCCCGGGGGTGATGGCTACACCTTC
CDR3 protein: CASSYNFLPGGDGYTF
D gene: NA
J gene: TRBJ1-2
clone size: few
V gene: TRBV6-5

CDR3 DNA: TGTGCCAGTAGTATGTGGGAGCGCGGGTTCGGTGAGCAGTTCTTC
CDR3 protein: CASSMWERGFGEQFF
D gene: NA
J gene: TRBJ2-1
clone size: NA
V gene: TRBV19

CDR3 DNA: TGTGCCAGCAGCCAAGGAGGCGGGGGGGCGTACGAGCAGTACTTC
CDR3 protein: CASSQGGGGAYEQYF
D gene: TRBD2
J gene: TRBJ2-7
clone size: few
V gene: TRBV7-8

CDR3 DNA: TGTGCCAGCAGCCCGGGACTAGCGGGGGAATCACCCGAGCAGTACTTC
CDR3 protein: CASSPGLAGESPEQYF
D gene: TRBD2
J gene: TRBJ2-7
clone size: many
V gene: TRBV28

CDR3 DNA: TGTGCCAGCAGCCAAGATATCATCGGGAACACTGAAGCTTTCTTT
CDR3 protein: CASSQDIIGNTEAFF
D gene: NA
J gene: TRBJ1-1
clone size: NA
V gene: TRBV3-1

CDR3 DNA: TGCGCCAGCAGCTTATGGGAGGACACCGGGGAGCTGTTTTTT
CDR3 protein: CASSLWEDTGELFF
D gene: NA
J gene: TRBJ2-2
clone size: NA
V gene: TRBV5-1

CDR3 DNA: TGTGCCAGCAGCCACGGGACTAGCGGGGGGGCGGAGACCCAGTACTTC
CDR3 protein: CASSHGTSGGAETQYF
D gene: TRBD2
J gene: TRBJ2-5
clone size: few
V gene: TRBV7-2

CDR3 DNA: TGTGCCAGCAGTTATGGGACAGGGGGGATCATGAACACTGAAGCTTTCTTT
CDR3 protein: CASSYGTGGIMNTEAFF
D gene: TRBD1
J gene: TRBJ1-1
clone size: NA
V gene: TRBV28

CDR3 DNA: TGTGCCAGTGGTGTTAGCCCGGTCGATGGCTACACCTTC
CDR3 protein: CASGVSPVDGYTF
D gene: NA
J gene: TRBJ1-2
clone size: once
V gene: TRBV2

CDR3 DNA: TGTGCCAGCGAAGCATGGGGGTCACCCCTCCACTTT
CDR3 protein: CASEAWGSPLHF
D gene: NA
J gene: TRBJ1-6
clone size: NA
V gene: TRBV27

CDR3 DNA: TGTGCCAGCAGTTACGCAACACCGGGACTCAGAACCGGGGAGCTGTTTTTT
CDR3 protein: CASSYATPGLRTGELFF
D gene: NA
J gene: TRBJ2-2
clone size: NA
V gene: TRBV6-6

CDR3 DNA: TGCGCCAGCAGCTTGGGGGGGACTAGCTGGAACAATGAGCAGTTCTTC
CDR3 protein: CASSLGGTSWNNEQFF
D gene: TRBD2
J gene: TRBJ2-1
clone size: few
V gene: TRBV5-1

CDR3 DNA: TGCGCCAGCATAACAGGGACCTACAATGAGCAGTTCTTC
CDR3 protein: CASITGTYNEQFF
D gene: NA
J gene: TRBJ2-1
clone size: few
V gene: TRBV10-2

CDR3 DNA: TGTGCCAGCAGCTTAGGAGGCGGACAGGGAATGTTGGGCAATCAGCCCCAGCATTTT
CDR3 protein: CASSLGGGQGMLGNQPQHF
D gene: TRBD1
J gene: TRBJ1-5
clone size: NA
V gene: TRBV7-9

CDR3 DNA: TGTGCCATCAGTCAGGACCGTGAAGCTTTCTTT
CDR3 protein: CAISQDREAFF
D gene: NA
J gene: TRBJ1-1
clone size: NA
V gene: TRBV10-3

CDR3 DNA: TGTGCCAGCTCTGTCCAGAGCTCCTATAATTCACCCCTCCACTTT
CDR3 protein: CASSVQSSYNSPLHF
D gene: NA
J gene: TRBJ1-6
clone size: few
V gene: TRBV19

CDR3 DNA: TGCGCCAGCAGCCAAGATCGCGGGGATAACTATGGCTACACCTTC
CDR3 protein: CASSQDRGDNYGYTF
D gene: NA
J gene: TRBJ1-2
clone size: few
V gene: TRBV4-1

CDR3 DNA: TGCGCCAGCAGCCCTGTCTCCGGGACAGGGTCCTACGAGCAGTACTTC
CDR3 protein: CASSPVSGTGSYEQYF
D gene: TRBD1
J gene: TRBJ2-7
clone size: NA
V gene: TRBV5-1

CDR3 DNA: TGTGCCAGCAGTTACTTGGGACAGGGGGTCGATGAGACCCAGTACTTC
CDR3 protein: CASSYLGQGVDETQYF
D gene: TRBD1
J gene: TRBJ2-5
clone size: few
V gene: TRBV6-6

CDR3 DNA: TGTGCCAGCGTCGTGGGCTCCTACGAGCAGTACTTC
CDR3 protein: CASVVGSYEQYF
D gene: NA
J gene: TRBJ2-7
clone size: few
V gene: TRBV5-8

CDR3 DNA: TGTGCCAGTAGTATTACACTAGCGGGTACCTACGAGCAGTACTTC
CDR3 protein: CASSITLAGTYEQYF
D gene: TRBD2
J gene: TRBJ2-7
clone size: NA
V gene: TRBV19

CDR3 DNA: TGTGCCAGGGACAGGGTGGAGAAGGAGACCCAGTACTTC
CDR3 protein: CARDRVEKETQYF
D gene: TRBD1
J gene: TRBJ2-5
clone size: NA
V gene: TRBV2

CDR3 DNA: TGTGCCACCAGTGTCAAGAGAGGGTCCAGCTCCTACAATGAGCAGTTCTTC
CDR3 protein: CATSVKRGSSSYNEQFF
D gene: NA
J gene: TRBJ2-1
clone size: many
V gene: TRBV24-1

CDR3 DNA: TGTGCCAGTAGTATCACAGGGGGCCAAGAGACCCAGTACTTC
CDR3 protein: CASSITGGQETQYF
D gene: TRBD1
J gene: TRBJ2-5
clone size: few
V gene: TRBV19

CDR3 DNA: TGTGCCAGCAGCTTGGGCCCTGACGAGCAGTACTTC
CDR3 protein: CASSLGPDEQYF
D gene: NA
J gene: TRBJ2-7
clone size: many
V gene: TRBV7-2

CDR3 DNA: TGTGCCAGCAGCCCGGCTGACGGGTTTTCACCCCTCCACTTT
CDR3 protein: CASSPADGFSPLHF
D gene: NA
J gene: TRBJ1-6
clone size: NA
V gene: TRBV11-1

CDR3 DNA: TGTGCCAGCAGTTTATATGGGGTTCAGCCCCAGCATTTT
CDR3 protein: CASSLYGVQPQHF
D gene: NA
J gene: TRBJ1-5
clone size: few
V gene: TRBV27

CDR3 DNA: TGTGCCAGCAGCCCTCAAGCCGGGACAGAAACATACGAGCAGTACTTC
CDR3 protein: CASSPQAGTETYEQYF
D gene: TRBD1
J gene: TRBJ2-7
clone size: once
V gene: TRBV9

CDR3 DNA: TGTGCCAGCAGCTCCTCCGGGACAGAAGTATCACCCCTCCACTTT
CDR3 protein: CASSSSGTEVSPLHF
D gene: TRBD1
J gene: TRBJ1-6
clone size: few
V gene: TRBV7-9

CDR3 DNA: TGCAGTGCTGACTACGATTTTTCCGGGACTAGCGGCCAAGAGACCCAGTACTTC
CDR3 protein: CSADYDFSGTSGQETQYF
D gene: TRBD2
J gene: TRBJ2-5
clone size: few
V gene: TRBV20-1

CDR3 DNA: TGTGCCAGCAGCTTAGCTCGAGTGGACTATCGGGAGACCCAGTACTTC
CDR3 protein: CASSLARVDYRETQYF
D gene: NA
J gene: TRBJ2-5
clone size: few
V gene: TRBV7-9

CDR3 DNA: TGTGCCAGCAGTTACGAGGCCCCAACCCTTAGCAATCAGCCCCAGCATTTT
CDR3 protein: CASSYEAPTLSNQPQHF
D gene: NA
J gene: TRBJ1-5
clone size: NA
V gene: TRBV6-5

CDR3 DNA: TGTGCCAGTAGTCCACAGGGGGTGGGTAATTCACCCCTCCACTTT
CDR3 protein: CASSPQGVGNSPLHF
D gene: TRBD1
J gene: TRBJ1-6
clone size: NA
V gene: TRBV19

CDR3 DNA: TGTGCCAGTAGTCCCCGCGAGAGGGGGCAATATGAAGCTTTCTTT
CDR3 protein: CASSPRERGQYEAFF
D gene: TRBD1
J gene: TRBJ1-1
clone size: NA
V gene: TRBV19

CDR3 DNA: TGTGCCAGCAGTATACGGACAGATTATCAGCCCCAGCATTTT
CDR3 protein: CASSIRTDYQPQHF
D gene: NA
J gene: TRBJ1-5
clone size: many
V gene: TRBV28